This section outlines one T cell receptor beta chain sequence together with its context. Antigen specificity is unknown. Generated by immunoSEQ multiplex PCR, the TCRdb table keeps only in-frame clones and is missing some. This table holds around 1 million clones, 76% found once. Naive CD4+ cells were CD45RA-selected; the remaining cells were memory. There are 15 residues in the CDR3. Germline trimming cut 7 bases from V and 0 bases from J; bases unmatched to any gene: 8. CDR1 and CDR2 from the germline V gene are SGHVS and FQNEAQ. The data were obtained in a study of shared clonotypes between healthy human individuals. Looking at the study overall: A donor's plate count was three for CD4 naive and three for CD4 memory; CD8 naive had two and CD8 memory one. General observations from the study: Shared clonotypes across all four donors exceeded non-shared ones in generation probability.

The chain is built from TRBV7-8 and TRBJ1-1; 7 nucleotides agree with TRBD1. This receptor was obtained from a man aged 18 to 29 in good health. The material sequenced was memory CD4+ T cells sorted from blood. Subset described: CD45RA-negative fraction. The CDR3 reads CASNRDRLMNTEAFF. CDR3 DNA sequence: TGTGCCAGCAACCGGGACAGACTCATGAACACTGAAGCTTTCTTT.